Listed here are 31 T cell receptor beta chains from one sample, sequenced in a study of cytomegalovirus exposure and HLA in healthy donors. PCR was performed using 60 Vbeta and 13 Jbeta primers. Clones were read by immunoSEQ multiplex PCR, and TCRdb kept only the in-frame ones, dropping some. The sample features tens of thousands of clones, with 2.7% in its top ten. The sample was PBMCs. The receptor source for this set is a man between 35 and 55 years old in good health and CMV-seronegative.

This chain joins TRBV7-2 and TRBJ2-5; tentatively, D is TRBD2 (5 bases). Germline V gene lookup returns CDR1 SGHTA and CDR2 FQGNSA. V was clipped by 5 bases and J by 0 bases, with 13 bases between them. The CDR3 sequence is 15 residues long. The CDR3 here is CASSPRPGDQETQYF. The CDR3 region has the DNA TGTGCCAGCAGCCCGCGACCCGGGGACCAAGAGACCCAGTACTTC.

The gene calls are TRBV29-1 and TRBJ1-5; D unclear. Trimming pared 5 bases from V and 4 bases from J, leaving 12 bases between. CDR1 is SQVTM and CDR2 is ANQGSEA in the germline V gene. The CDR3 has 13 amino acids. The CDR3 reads CSVMVGANQPQHF. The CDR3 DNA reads TGCAGCGTTATGGTGGGAGCGAATCAGCCCCAGCATTTT.

CDR3 protein: CASSQDPERVEKLFF. Here the CDR3 DNA reads TGTGCCAGCAGCCAAGATCCCGAGAGGGTGGAAAAACTGTTTTTT. The genes are TRBV4-2 and TRBJ1-4; D is unclear. Trimming removed 0 bases at V and 8 bases at J, with 13 bases between. Germline V lookup: CDR1 LGHNA, CDR2 YNFKEQ. The CDR3 is made up of 15 amino acids.

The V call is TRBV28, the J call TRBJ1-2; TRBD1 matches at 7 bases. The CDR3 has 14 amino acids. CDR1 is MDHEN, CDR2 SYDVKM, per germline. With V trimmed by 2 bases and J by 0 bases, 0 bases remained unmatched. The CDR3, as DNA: TGTGCCAGCAGTTTACAGGGGGCTAACTATGGCTACACCTTC. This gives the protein CASSLQGANYGYTF.

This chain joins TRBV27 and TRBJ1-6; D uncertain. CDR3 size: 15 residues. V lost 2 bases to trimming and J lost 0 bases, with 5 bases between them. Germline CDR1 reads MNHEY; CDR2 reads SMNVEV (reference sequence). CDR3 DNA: TGTGCCAGCAGTTTAAAGAGCTCCTATAATTCACCCCTCCACTTT. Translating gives CASSLKSSYNSPLHF.

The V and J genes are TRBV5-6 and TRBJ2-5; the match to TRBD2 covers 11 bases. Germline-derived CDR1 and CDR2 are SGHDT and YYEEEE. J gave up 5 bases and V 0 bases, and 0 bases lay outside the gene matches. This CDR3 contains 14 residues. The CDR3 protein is CASSLASGGETQYF. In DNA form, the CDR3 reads TGTGCCAGCAGCTTGGCTAGCGGGGGGGAGACCCAGTACTTC.

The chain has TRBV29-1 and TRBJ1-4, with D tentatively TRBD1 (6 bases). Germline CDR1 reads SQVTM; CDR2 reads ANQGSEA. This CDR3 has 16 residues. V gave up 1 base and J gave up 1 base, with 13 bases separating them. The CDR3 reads CSVEGGRGLTNEKLFF. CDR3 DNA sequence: TGCAGCGTTGAAGGTGGCAGGGGCTTAACTAATGAAAAACTGTTTTTT. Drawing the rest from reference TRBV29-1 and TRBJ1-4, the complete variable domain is SAVISQKPSRDICQRGTSLTIQCQVDSQVTMMFWYRQQPGQSLTLIATANQGSEATYESGFVIDKFPISRPNLTFSTLTVSNMSPEDSSIYLCSVEGGRGLTNEKLFFGSGTQLSVL.

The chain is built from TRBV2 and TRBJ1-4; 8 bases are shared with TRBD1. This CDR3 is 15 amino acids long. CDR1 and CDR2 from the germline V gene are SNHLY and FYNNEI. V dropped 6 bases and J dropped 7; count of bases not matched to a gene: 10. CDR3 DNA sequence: TGTGCCAGCAGAAATACCGGGACAGGCAGTGAAAAACTGTTTTTT. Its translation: CASRNTGTGSEKLFF.

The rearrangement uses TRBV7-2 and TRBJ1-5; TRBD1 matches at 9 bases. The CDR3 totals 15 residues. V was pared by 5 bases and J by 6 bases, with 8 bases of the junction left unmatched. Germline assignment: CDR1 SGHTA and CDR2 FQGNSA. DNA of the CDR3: TGTGCCAGCAGCACGACCGGGACAGGGCGTCAGCCCCAGCATTTT. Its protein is CASSTTGTGRQPQHF.

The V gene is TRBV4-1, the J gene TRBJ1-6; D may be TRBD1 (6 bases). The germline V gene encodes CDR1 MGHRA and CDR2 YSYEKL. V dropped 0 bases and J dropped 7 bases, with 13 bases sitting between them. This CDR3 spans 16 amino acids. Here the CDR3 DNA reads TGCGCCAGCAGCCAAGATGACAGGATCCCAAATTCACCCCTCCACTTT. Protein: CASSQDDRIPNSPLHF.

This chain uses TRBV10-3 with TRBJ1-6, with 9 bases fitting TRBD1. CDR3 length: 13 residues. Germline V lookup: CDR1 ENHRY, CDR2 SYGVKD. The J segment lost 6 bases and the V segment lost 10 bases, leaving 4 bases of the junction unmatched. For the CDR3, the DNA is TGTGCCACCCGGGACAGGGCTAATTCACCCCTCCACTTT. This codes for CATRDRANSPLHF.

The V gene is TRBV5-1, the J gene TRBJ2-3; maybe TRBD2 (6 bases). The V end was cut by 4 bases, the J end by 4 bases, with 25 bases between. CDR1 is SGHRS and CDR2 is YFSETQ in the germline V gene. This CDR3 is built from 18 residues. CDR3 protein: CASSGGNVRGGTADTQYF. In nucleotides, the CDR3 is TGCGCCAGCAGCGGAGGGAATGTCCGGGGAGGCACCGCAGATACGCAGTATTTT. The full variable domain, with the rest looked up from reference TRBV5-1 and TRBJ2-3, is KAGVTQTPRYLIKTRGQQVTLSCSPISGHRSVSWYQQTPGQGLQFLFEYFSETQRNKGNFPGRFSGRQFSNSRSEMNVSTLELGDSALYLCASSGGNVRGGTADTQYFGPGTRLTVL.

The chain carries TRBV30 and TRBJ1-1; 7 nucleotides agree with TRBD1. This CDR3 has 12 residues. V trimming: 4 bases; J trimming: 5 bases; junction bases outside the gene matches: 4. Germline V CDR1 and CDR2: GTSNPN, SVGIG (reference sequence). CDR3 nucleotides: TGTGCCTGGAAGGCAGGGGGAACTGAAGCTTTCTTT. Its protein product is CAWKAGGTEAFF. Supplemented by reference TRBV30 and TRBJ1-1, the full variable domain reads SQTIHQWPATLVQPVGSPLSLECTVEGTSNPNLYWYRQAAGRGLQLLFYSVGIGQISSEVPQNLSASRPQDRQFILSSKKLLLSDSGFYLCAWKAGGTEAFFGQGTRLTVV.

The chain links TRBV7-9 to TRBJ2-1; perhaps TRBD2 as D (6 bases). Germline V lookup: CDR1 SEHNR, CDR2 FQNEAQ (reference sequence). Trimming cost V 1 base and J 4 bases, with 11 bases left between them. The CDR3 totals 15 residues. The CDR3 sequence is CASSLGGASYNEQFF. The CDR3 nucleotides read TGTGCCAGCAGCTTAGGCGGGGCTTCGTACAATGAGCAGTTCTTC. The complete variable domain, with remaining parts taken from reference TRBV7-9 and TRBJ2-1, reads DTGVSQNPRHKITKRGQNVTFRCDPISEHNRLYWYRQTLGQGPEFLTYFQNEAQLEKSRLLSDRFSAERPKGSFSTLEIQRTEQGDSAMYLCASSLGGASYNEQFFGPGTRLTVL.

The chain's CDR3 is CASSLTETYEQYF. CDR3 bases: TGTGCCAGCAGTTTGACGGAGACCTACGAGCAGTACTTC. The gene calls are TRBV28 and TRBJ2-7; no clear D gene. Per the germline V gene, CDR1 is MDHEN and CDR2 is SYDVKM. Trimming left V 3 bases short and J 2 bases short, with 8 bases between. This CDR3 region has 13 residues.

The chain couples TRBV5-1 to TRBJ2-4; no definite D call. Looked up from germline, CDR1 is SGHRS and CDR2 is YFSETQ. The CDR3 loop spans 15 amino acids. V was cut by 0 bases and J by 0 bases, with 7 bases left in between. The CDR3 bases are TGCGCCAGCAGCTTGGATAGACTAGCCAAAAACATTCAGTACTTC. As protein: CASSLDRLAKNIQYF.

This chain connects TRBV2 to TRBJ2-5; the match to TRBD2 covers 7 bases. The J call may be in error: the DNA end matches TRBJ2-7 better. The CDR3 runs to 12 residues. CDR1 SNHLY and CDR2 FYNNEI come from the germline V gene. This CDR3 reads CASRGGAYEQYF. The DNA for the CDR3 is TGTGCCAGCAGGGGGGGGGCCTACGAGCAGTACTTC.

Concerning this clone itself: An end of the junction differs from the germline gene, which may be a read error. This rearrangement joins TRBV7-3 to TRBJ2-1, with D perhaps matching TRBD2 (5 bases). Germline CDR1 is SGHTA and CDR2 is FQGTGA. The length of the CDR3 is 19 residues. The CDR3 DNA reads TGTGCCAGCAGCTTAAAGGCCCTGCCTAGGACTGGACCCTACGATGAGCAGTTCTTC. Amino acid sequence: CASSLKALPRTGPYDEQFF.

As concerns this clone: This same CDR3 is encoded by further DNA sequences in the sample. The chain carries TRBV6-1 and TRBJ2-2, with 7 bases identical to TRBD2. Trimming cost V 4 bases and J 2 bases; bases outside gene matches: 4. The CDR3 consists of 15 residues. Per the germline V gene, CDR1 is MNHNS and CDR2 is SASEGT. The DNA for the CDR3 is TGTGCCAGCAGTGGACTAGCCCTAAACACCGGGGAGCTGTTTTTT. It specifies CASSGLALNTGELFF.

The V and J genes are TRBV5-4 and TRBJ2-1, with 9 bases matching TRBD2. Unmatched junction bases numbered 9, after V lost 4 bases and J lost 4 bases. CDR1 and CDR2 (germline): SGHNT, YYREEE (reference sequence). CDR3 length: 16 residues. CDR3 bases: TGTGCCAGCAGCCCGAAACTAGCGGGTCTTTACAATGAGCAGTTCTTC. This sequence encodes CASSPKLAGLYNEQFF.

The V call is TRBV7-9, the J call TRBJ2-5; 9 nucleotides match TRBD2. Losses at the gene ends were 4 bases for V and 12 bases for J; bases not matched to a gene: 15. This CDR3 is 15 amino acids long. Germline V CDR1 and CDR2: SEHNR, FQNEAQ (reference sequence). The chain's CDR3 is CASSSGLANPLYKYF. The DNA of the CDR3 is TGTGCCAGCAGCTCAGGACTAGCGAACCCTCTATACAAGTACTTC.

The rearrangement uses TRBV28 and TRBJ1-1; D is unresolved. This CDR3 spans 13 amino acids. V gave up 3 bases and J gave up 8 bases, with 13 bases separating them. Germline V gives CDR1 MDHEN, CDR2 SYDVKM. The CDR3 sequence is CASSLGGRGEAFF. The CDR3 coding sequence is TGTGCCAGCAGTTTGGGTGGGCGGGGAGAAGCTTTCTTT.

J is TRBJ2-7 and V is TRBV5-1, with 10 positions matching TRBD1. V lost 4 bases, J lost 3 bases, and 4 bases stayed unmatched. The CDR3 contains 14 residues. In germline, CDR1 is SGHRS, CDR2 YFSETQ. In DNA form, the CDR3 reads TGCGCCAGCAGCCCCTGGACAGGGGGCTACGAGCAGTACTTC. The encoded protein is CASSPWTGGYEQYF.

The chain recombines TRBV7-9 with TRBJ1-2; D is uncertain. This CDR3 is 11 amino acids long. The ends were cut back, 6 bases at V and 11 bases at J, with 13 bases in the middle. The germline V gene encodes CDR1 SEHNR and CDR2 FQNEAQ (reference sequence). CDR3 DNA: TGTGCCAGCAGGGACGGTAGAGGGTACACCTTC. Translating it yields CASRDGRGYTF.

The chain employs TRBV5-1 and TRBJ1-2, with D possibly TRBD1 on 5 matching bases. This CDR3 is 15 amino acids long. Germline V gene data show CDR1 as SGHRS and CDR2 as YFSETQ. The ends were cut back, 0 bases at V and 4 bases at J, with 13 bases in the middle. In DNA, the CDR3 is TGCGCCAGCAGCTTGGGGCCTCAGGGCCCCTATGGCTACACCTTC. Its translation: CASSLGPQGPYGYTF.

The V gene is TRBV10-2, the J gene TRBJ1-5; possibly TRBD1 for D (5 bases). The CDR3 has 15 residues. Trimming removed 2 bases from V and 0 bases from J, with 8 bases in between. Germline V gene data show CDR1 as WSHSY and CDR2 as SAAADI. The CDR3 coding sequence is TGCGCCAGCAGTGAGACGACAGTTAGCAATCAGCCCCAGCATTTT. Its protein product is CASSETTVSNQPQHF.

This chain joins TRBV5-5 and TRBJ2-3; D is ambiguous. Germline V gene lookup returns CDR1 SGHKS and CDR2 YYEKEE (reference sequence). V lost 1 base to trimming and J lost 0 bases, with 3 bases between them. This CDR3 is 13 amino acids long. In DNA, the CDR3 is TGTGCCAGCAGCTTGCAGAGCACAGATACGCAGTATTTT. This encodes CASSLQSTDTQYF.

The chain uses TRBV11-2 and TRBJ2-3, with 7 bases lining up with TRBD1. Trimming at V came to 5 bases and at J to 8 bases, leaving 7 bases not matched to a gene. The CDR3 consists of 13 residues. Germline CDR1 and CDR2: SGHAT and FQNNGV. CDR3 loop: CASSPKGAGTQYF. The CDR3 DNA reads TGTGCCAGCAGCCCTAAGGGGGCTGGTACGCAGTATTTT.

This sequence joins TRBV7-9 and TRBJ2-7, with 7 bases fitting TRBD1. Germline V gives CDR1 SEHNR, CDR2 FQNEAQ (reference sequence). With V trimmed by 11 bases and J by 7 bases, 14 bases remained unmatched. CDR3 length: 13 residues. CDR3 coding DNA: TGTGCCGGTTCATTGAGACAGGGTGGAGAGCAGTACTTC. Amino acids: CAGSLRQGGEQYF.

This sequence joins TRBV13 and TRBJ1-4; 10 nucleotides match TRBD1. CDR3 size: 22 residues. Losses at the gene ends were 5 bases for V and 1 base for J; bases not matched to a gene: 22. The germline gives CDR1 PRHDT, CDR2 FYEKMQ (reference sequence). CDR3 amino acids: CASSDGVLRRTGGMRTNEKLFF. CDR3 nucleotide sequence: TGTGCCAGCAGCGACGGGGTTCTCCGGAGGACAGGGGGTATGAGAACTAATGAAAAACTGTTTTTT.

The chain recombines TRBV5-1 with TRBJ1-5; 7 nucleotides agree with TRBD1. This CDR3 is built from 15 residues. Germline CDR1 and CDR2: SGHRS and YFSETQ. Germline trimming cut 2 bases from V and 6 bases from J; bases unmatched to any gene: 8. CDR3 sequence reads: CASSLTGVRGQPQHF. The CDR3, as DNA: TGCGCCAGCAGCTTAACAGGGGTGCGAGGTCAGCCCCAGCATTTT.